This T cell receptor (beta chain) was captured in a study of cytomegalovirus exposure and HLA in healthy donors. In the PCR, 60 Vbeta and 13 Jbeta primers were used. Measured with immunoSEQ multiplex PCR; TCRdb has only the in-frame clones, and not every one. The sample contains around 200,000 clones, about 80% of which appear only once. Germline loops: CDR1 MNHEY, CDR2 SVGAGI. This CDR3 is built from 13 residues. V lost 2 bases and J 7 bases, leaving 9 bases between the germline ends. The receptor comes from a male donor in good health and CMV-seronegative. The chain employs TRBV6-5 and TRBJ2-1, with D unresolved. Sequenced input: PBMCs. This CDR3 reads CASSYTGKNEQFF. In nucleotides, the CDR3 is TGTGCCAGCAGTTACACGGGTAAGAATGAGCAGTTCTTC.